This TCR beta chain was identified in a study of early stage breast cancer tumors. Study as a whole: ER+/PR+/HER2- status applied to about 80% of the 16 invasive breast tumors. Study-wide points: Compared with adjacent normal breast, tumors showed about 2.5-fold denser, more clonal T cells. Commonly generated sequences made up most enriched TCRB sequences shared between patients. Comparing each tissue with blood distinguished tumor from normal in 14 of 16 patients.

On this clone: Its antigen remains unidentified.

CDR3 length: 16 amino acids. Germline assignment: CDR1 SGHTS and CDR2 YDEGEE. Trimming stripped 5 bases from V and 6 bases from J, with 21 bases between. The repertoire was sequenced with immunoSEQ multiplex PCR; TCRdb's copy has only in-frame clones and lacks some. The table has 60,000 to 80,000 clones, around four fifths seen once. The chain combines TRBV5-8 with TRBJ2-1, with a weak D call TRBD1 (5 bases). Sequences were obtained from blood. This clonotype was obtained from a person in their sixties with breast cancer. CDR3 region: CASRHSGRSLLNEQFF. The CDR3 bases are TGTGCCAGCAGGCACTCAGGGCGTTCTCTACTCAATGAGCAGTTCTTC.